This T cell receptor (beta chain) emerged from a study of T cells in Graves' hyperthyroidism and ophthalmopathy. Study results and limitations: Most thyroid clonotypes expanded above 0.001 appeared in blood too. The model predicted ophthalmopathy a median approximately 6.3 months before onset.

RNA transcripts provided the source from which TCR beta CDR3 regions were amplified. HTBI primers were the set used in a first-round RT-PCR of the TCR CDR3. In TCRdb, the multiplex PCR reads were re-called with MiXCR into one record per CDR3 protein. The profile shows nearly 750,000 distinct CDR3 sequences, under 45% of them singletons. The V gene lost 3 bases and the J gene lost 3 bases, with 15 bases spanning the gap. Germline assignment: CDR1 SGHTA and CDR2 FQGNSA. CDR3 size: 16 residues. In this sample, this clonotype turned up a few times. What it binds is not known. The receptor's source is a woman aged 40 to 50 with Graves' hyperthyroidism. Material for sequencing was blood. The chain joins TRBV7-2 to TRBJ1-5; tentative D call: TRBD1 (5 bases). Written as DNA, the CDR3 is TGTGCCAGCAGCTTTCTTGCCGGGACCAACAATCAGCCCCAGCATTTT. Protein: CASSFLAGTNNQPQHF. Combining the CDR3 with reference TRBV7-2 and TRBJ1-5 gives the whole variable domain GAGVSQSPSNKVTEKGKDVELRCDPISGHTALYWYRQSLGQGLEFLIYFQGNSAPDKSGLPSDRFSAERTGGSVSTLTIQRTQQEDSAVYLCASSFLAGTNNQPQHFGDGTRLSIL.